Listed here is a single T cell receptor (beta chain). Its antigen is not identified. The data are from a study of T cells expressing NK-cell markers. Study findings and constraints: A range of roughly 1.0-8% of CD8+ T cells consisted of dominant NKG2C+ clonotypes in 5 to 7 donors.

The length of the CDR3 is 12 residues. CDR1 and CDR2 (germline): DFQATT, SNEGSKA (reference sequence). TCRdb re-called the 5' RACE reads and catalogs CDR3 proteins one per entry, DNA excluded. The sample holds 450,000 to 600,000 distinct CDR3 sequences. The chain links TRBV20-1 to TRBJ1-4; there is no DNA to check the TCRdb D call of TRBD1. Sample: blood T cells: a sorted CD56 or NKG2C T cell subset, CD4+ or CD8+ T cells, or bulk PBMC T cells (not recorded which). This receptor was obtained from a man between 18 and 29 years old in good health. The CDR3 loop is CSVRTVNEKLFF.